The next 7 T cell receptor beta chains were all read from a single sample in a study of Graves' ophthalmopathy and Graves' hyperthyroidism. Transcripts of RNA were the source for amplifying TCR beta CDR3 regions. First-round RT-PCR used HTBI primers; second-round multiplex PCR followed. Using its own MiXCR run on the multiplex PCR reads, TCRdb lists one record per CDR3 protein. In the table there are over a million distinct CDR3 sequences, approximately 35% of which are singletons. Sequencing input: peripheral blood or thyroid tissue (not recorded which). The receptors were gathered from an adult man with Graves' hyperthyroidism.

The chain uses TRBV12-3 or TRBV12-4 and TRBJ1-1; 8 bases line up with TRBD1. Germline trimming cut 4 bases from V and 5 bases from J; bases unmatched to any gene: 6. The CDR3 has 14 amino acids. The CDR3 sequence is CASSSAGGYTEAFF. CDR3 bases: TGTGCCAGCAGTTCCGCAGGGGGCTATACTGAAGCTTTCTTT.

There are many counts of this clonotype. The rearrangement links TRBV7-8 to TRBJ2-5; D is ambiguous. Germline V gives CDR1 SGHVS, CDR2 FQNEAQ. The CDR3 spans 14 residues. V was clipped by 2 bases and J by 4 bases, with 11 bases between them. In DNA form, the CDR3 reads TGTGCCAGCAGCTTATTTCTCGGACCAGAGACCCAGTACTTC. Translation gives CASSLFLGPETQYF.

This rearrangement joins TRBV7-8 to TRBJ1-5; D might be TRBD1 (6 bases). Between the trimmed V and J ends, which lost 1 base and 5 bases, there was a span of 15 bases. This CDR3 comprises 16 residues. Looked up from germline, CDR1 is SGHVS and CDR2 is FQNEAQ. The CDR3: CASSLEVGRGDQPQHF. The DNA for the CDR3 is TGTGCCAGCAGCTTAGAGGTCGGCAGGGGCGATCAGCCCCAGCATTTT.

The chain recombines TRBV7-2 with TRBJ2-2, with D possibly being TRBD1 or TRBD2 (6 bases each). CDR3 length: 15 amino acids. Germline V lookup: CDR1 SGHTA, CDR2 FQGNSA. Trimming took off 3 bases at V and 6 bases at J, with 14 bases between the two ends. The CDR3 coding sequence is TGTGCCAGCAGCTTGGGGGGCGGTCCCCCCGGGGAGCTGTTTTTT. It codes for CASSLGGGPPGELFF.

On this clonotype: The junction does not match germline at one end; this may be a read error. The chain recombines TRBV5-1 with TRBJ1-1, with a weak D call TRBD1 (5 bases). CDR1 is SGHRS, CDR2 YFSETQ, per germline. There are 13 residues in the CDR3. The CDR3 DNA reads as TGCGCCAACAGCCCCTACGGGGGCACTGAAGCTTTCTTT. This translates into CANSPYGGTEAFF.

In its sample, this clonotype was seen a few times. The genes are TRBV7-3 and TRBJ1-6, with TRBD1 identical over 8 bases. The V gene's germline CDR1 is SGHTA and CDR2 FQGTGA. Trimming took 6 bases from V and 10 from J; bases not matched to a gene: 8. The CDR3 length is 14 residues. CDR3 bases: TGTGCCAGCAGGTCCCAGGGGGCAGGCTCACCCCTCCACTTT. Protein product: CASRSQGAGSPLHF.

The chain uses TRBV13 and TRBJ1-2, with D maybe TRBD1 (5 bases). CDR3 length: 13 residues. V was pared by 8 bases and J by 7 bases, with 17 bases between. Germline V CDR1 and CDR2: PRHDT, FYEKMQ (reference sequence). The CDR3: CASLVSQGGGYTF. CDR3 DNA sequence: TGTGCCAGCTTGGTTTCGCAGGGTGGTGGCTACACCTTC.